This TCR beta chain was documented in a study of T cells in Graves' hyperthyroidism and ophthalmopathy. Notes on the study in general: Model-based prediction identified ophthalmopathy a median 6.5 months prior to its onset. Using 13 V-J features, a model discriminated ophthalmopathy from stable hyperthyroidism.

TCR beta CDR3 regions were amplified from RNA transcripts. The primer set for the first-round RT-PCR of the TCR CDR3 was HTBI. TCRdb re-derived calls from the multiplex PCR reads in MiXCR, one entry per CDR3 protein. Among around 500,000 distinct CDR3 sequences, 16% were seen once, and the ten largest hold around 28%. In its sample, this clonotype was seen many times. The antigen remains unidentified. Sequenced: blood. This receptor was identified in a woman in her twenties or thirties with Graves' ophthalmopathy.

This CDR3 reads CASSFDRDGYTF. DNA for the CDR3: TGCGCCAGCAGCTTCGACAGGGATGGCTACACCTTC. V gene TRBV5-1 combines with J gene TRBJ1-2; 7 bases are shared with TRBD1. Germline CDR1 is SGHRS and CDR2 is YFSETQ. The CDR3 consists of 12 residues. Unmatched junction bases numbered 1, after V lost 2 bases and J lost 6 bases.